This T cell receptor beta chain derives from a study of blood T cells in healthy people across ages. Through a sample-barcoded 5' primer and a J-beta primer mix, a second PCR was run for about 7 to 12 cycles. MiXCR, applied by TCRdb to the 5' RACE reads, yields one record per CDR3 protein. The sample consists of around 320,000 distinct CDR3 sequences, roughly 27% of them appearing once. Broader study findings: CMV status of donors was not determined, possibly confounding expanded clonotype changes.

Each donor gave roughly 10 milliliters of peripheral blood. Of note for this clonotype: The antigen remains unidentified.

Looked up from germline, CDR1 is MNHEY and CDR2 is SMNVEV (reference sequence). J lost 4 bases, V lost 4 bases, and 5 bases had no gene match. The CDR3 covers 14 residues. The chain links TRBV27 to TRBJ2-7, with 9 bases identical to TRBD1. This receptor was obtained from a woman aged 70-85 years in good health. Sequences were obtained from blood. CDR3 sequence: CASSYTGGPYEQYF. CDR3 DNA: TGTGCCAGCAGTTACACAGGGGGCCCGTACGAGCAGTACTTC.